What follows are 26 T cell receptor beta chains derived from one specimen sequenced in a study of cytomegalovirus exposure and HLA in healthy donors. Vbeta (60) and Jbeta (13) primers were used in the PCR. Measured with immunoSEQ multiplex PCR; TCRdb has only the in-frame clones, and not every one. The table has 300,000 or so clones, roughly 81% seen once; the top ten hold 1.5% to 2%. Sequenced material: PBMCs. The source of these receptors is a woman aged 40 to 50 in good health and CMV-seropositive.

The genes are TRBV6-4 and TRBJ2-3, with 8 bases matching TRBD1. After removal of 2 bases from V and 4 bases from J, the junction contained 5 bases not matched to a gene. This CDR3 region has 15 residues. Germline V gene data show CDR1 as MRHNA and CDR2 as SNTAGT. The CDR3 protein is CASSDGQGGADTQYF. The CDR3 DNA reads TGTGCCAGCAGTGACGGACAGGGAGGCGCAGATACGCAGTATTTT.

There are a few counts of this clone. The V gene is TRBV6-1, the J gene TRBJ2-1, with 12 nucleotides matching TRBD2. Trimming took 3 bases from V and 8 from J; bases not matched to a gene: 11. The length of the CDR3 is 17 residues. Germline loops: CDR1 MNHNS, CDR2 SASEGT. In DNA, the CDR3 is TGTGCCAGCAGTGAGACTAGCGGGAGTACCTACTCGGATGAGCAGTTCTTC. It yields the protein CASSETSGSTYSDEQFF.

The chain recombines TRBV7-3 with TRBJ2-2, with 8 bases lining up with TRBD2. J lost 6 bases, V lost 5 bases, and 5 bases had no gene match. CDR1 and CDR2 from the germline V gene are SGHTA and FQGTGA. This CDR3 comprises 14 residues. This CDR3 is CASSPGLGAGELFF. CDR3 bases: TGTGCCAGCAGCCCGGGACTAGGGGCCGGGGAGCTGTTTTTT.

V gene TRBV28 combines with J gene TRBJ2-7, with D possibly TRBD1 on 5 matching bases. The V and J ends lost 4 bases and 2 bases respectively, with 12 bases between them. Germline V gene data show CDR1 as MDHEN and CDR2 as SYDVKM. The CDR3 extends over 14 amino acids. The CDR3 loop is CASSSGRETYEQYF. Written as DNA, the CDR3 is TGTGCCAGCAGTTCGGGCAGGGAAACCTACGAGCAGTACTTC.

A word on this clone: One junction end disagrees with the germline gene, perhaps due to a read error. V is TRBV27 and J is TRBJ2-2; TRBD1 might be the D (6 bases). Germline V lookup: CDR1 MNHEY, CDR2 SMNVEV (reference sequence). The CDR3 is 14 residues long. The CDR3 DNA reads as TGTGCCAGCAGGCCCACAGGGAACCCCGGGGAGCTGTTTTTT. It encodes CASRPTGNPGELFF.

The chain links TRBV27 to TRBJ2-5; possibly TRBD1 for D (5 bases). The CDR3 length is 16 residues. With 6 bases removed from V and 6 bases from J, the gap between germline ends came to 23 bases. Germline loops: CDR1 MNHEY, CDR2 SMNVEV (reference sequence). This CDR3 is CASSPSSGMYEKTQYF. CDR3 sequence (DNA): TGTGCCAGCAGCCCCTCCTCAGGGATGTACGAAAAGACCCAGTACTTC.

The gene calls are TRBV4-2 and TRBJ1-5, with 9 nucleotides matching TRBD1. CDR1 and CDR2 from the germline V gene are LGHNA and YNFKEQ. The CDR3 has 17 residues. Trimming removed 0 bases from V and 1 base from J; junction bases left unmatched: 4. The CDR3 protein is CASSQEGQGGSNQPQHF. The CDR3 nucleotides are TGTGCCAGCAGCCAAGAGGGACAGGGAGGAAGCAATCAGCCCCAGCATTTT.

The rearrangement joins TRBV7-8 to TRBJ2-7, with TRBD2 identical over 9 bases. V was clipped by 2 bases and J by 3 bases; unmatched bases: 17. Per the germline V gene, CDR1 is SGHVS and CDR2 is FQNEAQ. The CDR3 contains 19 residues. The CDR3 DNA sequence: TGTGCCAGCAGCTTAAACCCCTTCGATGGTAGCGGGAGTAGCTACGAGCAGTACTTC. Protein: CASSLNPFDGSGSSYEQYF.

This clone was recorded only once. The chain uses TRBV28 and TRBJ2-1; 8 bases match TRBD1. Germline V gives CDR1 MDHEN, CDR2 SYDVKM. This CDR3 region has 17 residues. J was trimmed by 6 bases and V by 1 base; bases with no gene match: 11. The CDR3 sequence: CASSLFRTGIGRNEQFF. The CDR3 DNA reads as TGTGCCAGCAGTTTATTTAGGACAGGGATCGGTCGCAATGAGCAGTTCTTC.

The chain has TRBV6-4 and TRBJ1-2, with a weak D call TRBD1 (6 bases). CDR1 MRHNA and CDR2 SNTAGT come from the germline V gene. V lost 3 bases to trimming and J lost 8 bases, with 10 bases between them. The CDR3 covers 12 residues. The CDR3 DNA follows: TGTGCCAGCAGTGAGGGGGGGCGCGGCTACACCTTC. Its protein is CASSEGGRGYTF.

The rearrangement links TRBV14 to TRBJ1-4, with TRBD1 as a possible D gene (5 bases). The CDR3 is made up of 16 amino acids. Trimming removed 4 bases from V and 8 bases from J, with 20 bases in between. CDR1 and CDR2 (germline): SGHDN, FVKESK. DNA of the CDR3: TGTGCCAGCAGCCGGTCAGGGTCAACGGCTGGGGAAAAACTGTTTTTT. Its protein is CASSRSGSTAGEKLFF.

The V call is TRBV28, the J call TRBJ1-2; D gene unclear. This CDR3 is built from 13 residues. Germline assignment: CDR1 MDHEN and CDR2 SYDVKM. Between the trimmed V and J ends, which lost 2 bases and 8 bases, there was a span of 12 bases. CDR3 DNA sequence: TGTGCCAGCAGTTTAATCTCCCTGGAGGGCTACACCTTC. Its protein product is CASSLISLEGYTF.

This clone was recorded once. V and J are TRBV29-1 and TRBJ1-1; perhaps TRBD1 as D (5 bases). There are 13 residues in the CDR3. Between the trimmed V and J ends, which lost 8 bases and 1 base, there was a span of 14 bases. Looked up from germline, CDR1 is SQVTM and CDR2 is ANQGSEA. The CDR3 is CSTWEGQNTEAFF. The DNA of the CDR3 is TGCAGCACTTGGGAGGGGCAGAACACTGAAGCTTTCTTT. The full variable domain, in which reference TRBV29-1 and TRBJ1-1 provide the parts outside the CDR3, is SAVISQKPSRDICQRGTSLTIQCQVDSQVTMMFWYRQQPGQSLTLIATANQGSEATYESGFVIDKFPISRPNLTFSTLTVSNMSPEDSSIYLCSTWEGQNTEAFFGQGTRLTVV.

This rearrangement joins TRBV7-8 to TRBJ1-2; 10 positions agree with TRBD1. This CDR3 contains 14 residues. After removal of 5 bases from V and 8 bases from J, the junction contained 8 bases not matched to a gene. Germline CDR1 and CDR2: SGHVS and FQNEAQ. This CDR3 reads CASSMGQGSGGYTF. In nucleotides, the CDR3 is TGTGCCAGCAGCATGGGACAGGGGAGCGGAGGCTACACCTTC.

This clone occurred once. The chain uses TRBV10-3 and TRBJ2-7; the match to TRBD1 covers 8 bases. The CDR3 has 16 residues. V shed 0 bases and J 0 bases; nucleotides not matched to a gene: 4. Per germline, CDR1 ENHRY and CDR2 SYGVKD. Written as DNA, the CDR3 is TGTGCCATCAGTGAGTCGGACAGGGTTATCTCCTACGAGCAGTACTTC. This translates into CAISESDRVISYEQYF.

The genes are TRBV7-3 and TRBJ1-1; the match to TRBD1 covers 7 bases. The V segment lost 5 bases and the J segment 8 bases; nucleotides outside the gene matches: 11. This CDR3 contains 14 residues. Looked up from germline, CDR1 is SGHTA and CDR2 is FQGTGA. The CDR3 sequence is CASSATGPLGEAFF. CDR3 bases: TGTGCCAGCAGCGCGACAGGGCCTCTCGGAGAAGCTTTCTTT.

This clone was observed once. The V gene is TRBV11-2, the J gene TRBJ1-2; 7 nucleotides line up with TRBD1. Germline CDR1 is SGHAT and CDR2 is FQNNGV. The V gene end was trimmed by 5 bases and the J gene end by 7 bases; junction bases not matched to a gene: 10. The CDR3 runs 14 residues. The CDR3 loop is CASSPRQGMSGYTF. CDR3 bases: TGTGCCAGCAGCCCTAGACAGGGTATGAGTGGCTACACCTTC.

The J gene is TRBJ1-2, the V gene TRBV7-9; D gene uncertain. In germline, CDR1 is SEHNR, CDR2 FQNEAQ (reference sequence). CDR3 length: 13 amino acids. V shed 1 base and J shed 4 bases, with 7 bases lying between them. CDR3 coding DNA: TGTGCCAGCAGCTTAGAAATCAGCTATGGCTACACCTTC. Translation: CASSLEISYGYTF.

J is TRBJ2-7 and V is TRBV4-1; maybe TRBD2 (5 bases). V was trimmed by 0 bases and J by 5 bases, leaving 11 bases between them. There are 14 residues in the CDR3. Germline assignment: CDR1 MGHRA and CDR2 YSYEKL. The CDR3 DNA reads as TGCGCCAGCAGCCAAGATTTAGGGAGTGACGAGCAGTACTTC. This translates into CASSQDLGSDEQYF.

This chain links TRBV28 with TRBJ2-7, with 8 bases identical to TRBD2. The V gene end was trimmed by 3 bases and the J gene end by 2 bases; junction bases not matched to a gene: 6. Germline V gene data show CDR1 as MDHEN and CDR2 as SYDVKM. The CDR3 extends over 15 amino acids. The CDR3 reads CASSFLLREAYEQYF. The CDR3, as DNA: TGTGCCAGCAGTTTCTTACTGCGGGAGGCCTACGAGCAGTACTTC.

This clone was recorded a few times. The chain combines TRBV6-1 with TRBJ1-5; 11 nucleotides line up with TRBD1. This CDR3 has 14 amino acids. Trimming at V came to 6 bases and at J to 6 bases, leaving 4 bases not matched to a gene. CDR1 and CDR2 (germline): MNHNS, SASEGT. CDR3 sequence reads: CASSGQGAGQPQHF. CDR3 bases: TGTGCCAGCAGCGGACAGGGGGCGGGTCAGCCCCAGCATTTT.

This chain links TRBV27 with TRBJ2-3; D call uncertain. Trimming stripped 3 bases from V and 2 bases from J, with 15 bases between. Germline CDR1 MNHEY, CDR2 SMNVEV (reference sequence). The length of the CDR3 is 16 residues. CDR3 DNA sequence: TGTGCCAGCAGTTTGACCCCAATGAGGAACACAGATACGCAGTATTTT. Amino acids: CASSLTPMRNTDTQYF.

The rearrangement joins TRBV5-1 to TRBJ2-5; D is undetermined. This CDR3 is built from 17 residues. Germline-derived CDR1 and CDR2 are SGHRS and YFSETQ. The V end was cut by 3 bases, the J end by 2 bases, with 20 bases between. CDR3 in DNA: TGCGCCAGCAGCTCTAATTTCCCCCAAGAAAAACAAGAGACCCAGTACTTC. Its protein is CASSSNFPQEKQETQYF.

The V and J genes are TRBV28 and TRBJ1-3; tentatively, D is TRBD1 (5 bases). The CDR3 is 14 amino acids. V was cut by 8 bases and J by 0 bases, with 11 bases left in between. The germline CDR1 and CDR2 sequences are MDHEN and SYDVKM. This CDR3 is CASWAGTSGNTIYF. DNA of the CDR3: TGTGCCAGCTGGGCGGGGACCTCTGGAAACACCATATATTTT. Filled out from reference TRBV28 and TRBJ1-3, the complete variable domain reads DVKVTQSSRYLVKRTGEKVFLECVQDMDHENMFWYRQDPGLGLRLIYFSYDVKMKEKGDIPEGYSVSREKKERFSLILESASTNQTSMYLCASWAGTSGNTIYFGEGSWLTVV.

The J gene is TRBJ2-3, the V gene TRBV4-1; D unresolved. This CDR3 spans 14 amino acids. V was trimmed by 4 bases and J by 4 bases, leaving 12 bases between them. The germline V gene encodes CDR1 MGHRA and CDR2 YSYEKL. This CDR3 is CASSPDSLADTQYF. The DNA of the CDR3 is TGCGCCAGCAGCCCTGACTCTCTCGCAGATACGCAGTATTTT.

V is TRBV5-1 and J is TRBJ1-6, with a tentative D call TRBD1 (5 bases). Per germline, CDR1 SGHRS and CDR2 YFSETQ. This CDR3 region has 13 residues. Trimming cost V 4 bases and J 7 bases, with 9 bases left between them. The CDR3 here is CASSADRNSPLHF. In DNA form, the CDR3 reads TGCGCCAGCAGCGCCGACAGAAATTCACCCCTCCACTTT.